These 26 T cell receptor beta chains originate from one sample sequenced in a study of T cell responses to AZD1222 COVID-19 vaccine. Repertoires were generated with immunoSEQ multiplex PCR, while TCRdb's copy carries only in-frame clones and drops some. The table records 110,000 to 150,000 clones, over 85% of them present only once. The sequencing here drew on peripheral blood, taken on day 0 of MenACWY control vaccination. The receptors stem from an adult in good health.

The chain joins TRBV6-2 or TRBV6-3 to TRBJ2-3; 7 bases are a match to TRBD2. CDR1 and CDR2 (germline): MNHEY, SVGEGT. V was pared by 2 bases and J by 6 bases, with 5 bases of the junction left unmatched. The CDR3 spans 14 residues. The CDR3 sequence is CASSYGRESDTQYF. CDR3 nucleotide sequence: TGTGCCAGCAGTTACGGGCGGGAGTCGGATACGCAGTATTTT.

The rearrangement links TRBV2 to TRBJ1-6; D unclear. The CDR3 runs 13 residues. The germline gives CDR1 SNHLY, CDR2 FYNNEI. Trimming pared 4 bases from V and 11 bases from J, leaving 12 bases between. The CDR3 region has the DNA TGTGCCAGCAGTGCTGACAAAGGTACACCCCTCCACTTT. Encoded protein: CASSADKGTPLHF.

The V gene is TRBV19, the J gene TRBJ1-6, with D perhaps matching TRBD1 (5 bases). This CDR3 is 16 amino acids long. Germline assignment: CDR1 LNHDA and CDR2 SQIVND (reference sequence). Trimming shortened V by 5 bases and J by 6 bases, and 17 bases separated the two germline ends. CDR3: CASSSSRDGTNSPLHF. The CDR3, as DNA: TGTGCCAGTAGTTCCTCCCGCGACGGGACTAATTCACCCCTCCACTTT.

The chain carries TRBV4-2 and TRBJ1-6; D is ambiguous. Germline CDR1 and CDR2: LGHNA and YNFKEQ. This CDR3 is built from 13 residues. The V gene lost 0 bases and the J gene lost 9 bases, with 6 bases spanning the gap. CDR3: CASSQETVSPLHF. In DNA, the CDR3 is TGTGCCAGCAGCCAAGAGACTGTTTCACCCCTCCACTTT.

The J gene is TRBJ2-7, the V gene TRBV5-4; 8 bases fit TRBD2. This CDR3 is built from 16 residues. Germline V gives CDR1 SGHNT, CDR2 YYREEE (reference sequence). J gave up 6 bases and V 4 bases, and 15 bases lay outside the gene matches. For the CDR3, the DNA is TGTGCCAGCAGCAGGACCGGGACTAGGACCCCCTCCGAGCAGTACTTC. Translation: CASSRTGTRTPSEQYF.

V gene TRBV6-4 combines with J gene TRBJ2-3; 7 positions agree with TRBD1. The CDR3 is 15 amino acids. CDR1 and CDR2 (germline): MRHNA, SNTAGT. The junction had 7 bases not matched to a gene; V was cut back by 3 bases and J by 4 bases. CDR3 loop: CASSEEGAEADTQYF. The CDR3 bases are TGTGCCAGCAGTGAAGAGGGGGCGGAGGCAGATACGCAGTATTTT.

The V and J genes are TRBV7-6 and TRBJ1-2; the match to TRBD1 covers 9 bases. The CDR3 extends over 13 amino acids. The germline gives CDR1 SGHVS, CDR2 FNYEAQ. Trimming took 5 bases from V and 7 from J; bases not matched to a gene: 5. CDR3 bases: TGTGCCAGCAGCCCCGGGACAGGGTTTGGCTACACCTTC. Translation gives CASSPGTGFGYTF.

V and J are TRBV2 and TRBJ1-1, with D perhaps matching TRBD1 (5 bases). CDR1 and CDR2 from the germline V gene are SNHLY and FYNNEI. This CDR3 is 14 amino acids long. The V end was cut by 2 bases, the J end by 6 bases, with 13 bases between. Written as DNA, the CDR3 is TGTGCCAGCAGTGAATTTGCCGGGACCTCTGAAGCTTTCTTT. Translation gives CASSEFAGTSEAFF.

The chain carries TRBV18 and TRBJ1-1; TRBD1 is a possible D gene (6 bases). The germline V and J ends were trimmed by 2 bases and 7 bases, with 14 bases remaining between them. The CDR3 extends over 14 amino acids. CDR1 KGHSH and CDR2 LQKENI come from the germline V gene. CDR3 protein: CASSPNRGQNEAFF. The DNA for the CDR3 is TGTGCCAGCTCACCAAATAGAGGACAGAATGAAGCTTTCTTT.

The chain links TRBV7-2 to TRBJ2-1, with 10 bases matching TRBD2. CDR1 is SGHTA, CDR2 FQGNSA, per germline. Trimming at V came to 2 bases and at J to 9 bases, leaving 7 bases not matched to a gene. The CDR3 is made up of 15 amino acids. As DNA, the CDR3 is TGTGCCAGCAGCTTAAGCGGGAGGGCCAGTGCTGAGCAGTTCTTC. It specifies CASSLSGRASAEQFF. The full variable domain, completed using reference TRBV7-2 and TRBJ2-1, is GAGVSQSPSNKVTEKGKDVELRCDPISGHTALYWYRQSLGQGLEFLIYFQGNSAPDKSGLPSDRFSAERTGGSVSTLTIQRTQQEDSAVYLCASSLSGRASAEQFFGPGTRLTVL.

CDR3: CASSSGAGRETQYF. The CDR3 DNA is TGTGCCAGCAGTTCCGGCGCCGGGCGAGAGACCCAGTACTTC. This chain links TRBV7-9 with TRBJ2-5; D gene unclear. V lost 6 bases and J 4 bases, leaving 15 bases between the germline ends. There are 14 residues in the CDR3. The V gene's germline CDR1 is SEHNR and CDR2 FQNEAQ (reference sequence).

The V gene is TRBV5-6, the J gene TRBJ2-7; no definite D call. The CDR3 spans 13 residues. Trimming removed 4 bases at V and 5 bases at J, with 13 bases between. Per the germline V gene, CDR1 is SGHDT and CDR2 is YYEEEE. The CDR3, as DNA: TGTGCCAGCAGCCCGCGATTACCGGACGAGCAGTACTTC. Its translation: CASSPRLPDEQYF.

V usage is TRBV5-5 and J usage is TRBJ1-4; D call uncertain. Per germline, CDR1 SGHKS and CDR2 YYEKEE (reference sequence). Trimming removed 6 bases at V and 4 bases at J, with 13 bases between. The CDR3 is 14 residues long. The CDR3 spells CASTHLGVNEKLFF. CDR3 sequence (DNA): TGTGCCAGCACCCACCTGGGAGTTAATGAAAAACTGTTTTTT.

The chain combines TRBV7-9 with TRBJ1-1; unclear D gene. The CDR3 has 12 amino acids. Germline lookup yields CDR1 SEHNR and CDR2 FQNEAQ (reference sequence). Trimming cost V 7 bases and J 1 base, with 7 bases left between them. The DNA of the CDR3 is TGTGCCAGCACCCTGGGGAACACTGAAGCTTTCTTT. Translation: CASTLGNTEAFF. Looking up the rest from reference TRBV7-9 and TRBJ1-1 gives the full variable domain: DTGVSQNPRHKITKRGQNVTFRCDPISEHNRLYWYRQTLGQGPEFLTYFQNEAQLEKSRLLSDRFSAERPKGSFSTLEIQRTEQGDSAMYLCASTLGNTEAFFGQGTRLTVV.

This clone was recorded a few times. The rearrangement joins TRBV5-4 to TRBJ1-6; the match to TRBD1 covers 7 bases. CDR1 is SGHNT, CDR2 YYREEE, per germline (reference sequence). After removal of 0 bases from V and 6 bases from J, the junction contained 6 bases not matched to a gene. The CDR3 length is 16 residues. DNA for the CDR3: TGTGCCAGCAGCTTGGCACGGGACAGCTCTAATTCACCCCTCCACTTT. Its translation: CASSLARDSSNSPLHF.

CDR3 nucleotide sequence: TGTGCCAGCAGTAGCCAGGGCTACGAAGCTTTCTTT. It encodes CASSSQGYEAFF. This sequence joins TRBV27 and TRBJ1-1, with D possibly being TRBD1 (5 bases). Germline assignment: CDR1 MNHEY and CDR2 SMNVEV (reference sequence). The CDR3 is 12 residues long. Trimming took 5 bases from V and 8 from J, leaving 12 bases between them.

The rearrangement joins TRBV7-2 to TRBJ1-3, with a tentative D call TRBD1 (5 bases). The germline V gene has CDR1 SGHTA and CDR2 FQGNSA. Trimming stripped 6 bases from V and 1 base from J, with 16 bases between. This CDR3 has 16 residues. The CDR3 is CASRSPRGRSGNTIYF. The CDR3 coding sequence is TGTGCCAGCAGATCACCCCGGGGCAGGTCTGGAAACACCATATATTTT. The full variable domain, completed using reference TRBV7-2 and TRBJ1-3, is GAGVSQSPSNKVTEKGKDVELRCDPISGHTALYWYRQSLGQGLEFLIYFQGNSAPDKSGLPSDRFSAERTGGSVSTLTIQRTQQEDSAVYLCASRSPRGRSGNTIYFGEGSWLTVV.

The chain is built from TRBV19 and TRBJ2-7, with 10 bases lining up with TRBD1. Germline trimming cut 4 bases from V and 5 bases from J; bases unmatched to any gene: 8. CDR1 and CDR2 from the germline V gene are LNHDA and SQIVND (reference sequence). This CDR3 contains 15 residues. CDR3 bases: TGTGCCAGTAGTACGGGGGGGACAGGGGAGCACGAGCAGTACTTC. This gives the protein CASSTGGTGEHEQYF.

Only one count was recorded for this clone. V gene TRBV20-1 combines with J gene TRBJ1-2, with D tentatively TRBD1 (5 bases). The CDR3 runs 11 residues. Looked up from germline, CDR1 is DFQATT and CDR2 is SNEGSKA (reference sequence). The CDR3 region is CSVPGDYGYTF. The DNA for the CDR3 is TGCAGCGTACCGGGGGACTATGGCTACACCTTC.

This clone was detected once. The J gene is TRBJ2-6, the V gene TRBV4-1; TRBD1 agrees at 7 bases. Trimming removed 3 bases from V and 0 bases from J; junction bases left unmatched: 8. Germline V lookup: CDR1 MGHRA, CDR2 YSYEKL. The CDR3 consists of 18 residues. For the CDR3, the DNA is TGCGCCAGCAGCCATCACCAACGGGACAGCTCTGGGGCCAACGTCCTGACTTTC. Residues: CASSHHQRDSSGANVLTF.

The chain is built from TRBV9 and TRBJ1-2, with 9 positions matching TRBD1. V lost 4 bases, J lost 4 bases, and 8 bases stayed unmatched. Germline CDR1 is SGDLS and CDR2 is YYNGEE. The CDR3 spans 15 residues. The DNA of the CDR3 is TGTGCCAGCAGCTCCCACCTGGACAGGGGCTATGGCTACACCTTC. It translates to CASSSHLDRGYGYTF.

The rearrangement joins TRBV5-1 to TRBJ2-5; D may correspond to TRBD1 or TRBD2 (6 bases each). The ends were cut back, 4 bases at V and 4 bases at J, with 20 bases in the middle. Germline CDR1 is SGHRS and CDR2 is YFSETQ. The length of the CDR3 is 16 residues. Here the CDR3 DNA reads TGCGCCAGCAGCCGGGACTTGGGGGGCCTAGGAGAGACCCAGTACTTC. This encodes CASSRDLGGLGETQYF. The full variable domain, rest sourced from reference TRBV5-1 and TRBJ2-5, is KAGVTQTPRYLIKTRGQQVTLSCSPISGHRSVSWYQQTPGQGLQFLFEYFSETQRNKGNFPGRFSGRQFSNSRSEMNVSTLELGDSALYLCASSRDLGGLGETQYFGPGTRLLVL.

This chain links TRBV25-1 with TRBJ1-2, with a possible D match to TRBD1 (6 bases). V was pared by 5 bases and J by 2 bases, with 9 bases between. CDR1 MGHDK and CDR2 SYGVNS come from the germline V gene. The CDR3 length is 13 residues. As DNA, the CDR3 is TGTGCCAGCAGTCGGACAGTGAACTATGGCTACACCTTC. It specifies CASSRTVNYGYTF.

V is TRBV11-2 and J is TRBJ2-5, with 11 bases identical to TRBD2. The germline V gene encodes CDR1 SGHAT and CDR2 FQNNGV. Germline trimming cut 0 bases from V and 4 bases from J; bases unmatched to any gene: 4. There are 16 residues in the CDR3. The CDR3 nucleotides are TGTGCCAGCAGCTTAGATGTAGCGGGGGGGCTAGAGACCCAGTACTTC. It is translated as CASSLDVAGGLETQYF.

V is TRBV9 and J is TRBJ2-7; TRBD2 is a possible D gene (7 bases). Trimming left V 5 bases short and J 6 bases short, with 18 bases between. The CDR3 is made up of 14 amino acids. CDR1 and CDR2 from the germline V gene are SGDLS and YYNGEE. CDR3 DNA: TGTGCCAGCAGTAAGGGGGGGACGCCTGTCGAGCAGTACTTC. It translates to CASSKGGTPVEQYF.

J is TRBJ2-7 and V is TRBV11-2; D is possibly TRBD1 or TRBD2 (5 bases each). From germline, CDR1 is SGHAT and CDR2 FQNNGV. This CDR3 is built from 15 residues. V was cut by 1 base and J by 1 base, with 11 bases left in between. In DNA, the CDR3 is TGTGCCAGCAGCTTAGGAGGGGCCTGGTCCTACGAGCAGTACTTC. Translating it yields CASSLGGAWSYEQYF.